These T cell receptor beta chains were read from a single sample in a study of CXCR3-negative and CXCR3-positive naive CD8 T cells. TCRdb processed the 5' RACE reads again and assigns one entry to each CDR3 protein, with no DNA. The sample has 70,000 to 100,000 distinct CDR3 sequences. The sequencing input was naive CXCR3- CD8+ T cells from blood. Receptors were obtained from a human donor in good health. Some clones in this sample may be carry-over from other donors' samples. The CDR3 runs from the conserved cysteine through the conserved F or W.

j_call v_call cdr3_aa
TRBJ2-1 TRBV7-3 CASSPFGGPSYNEQFF
TRBJ2-7 TRBV6-5 CASSYSSGGVSYEQYF
TRBJ1-1 TRBV19 CASSISTRGNTEAFF
TRBJ1-3 TRBV28 CASRTPRDRILSGNTIYF
TRBJ2-1 TRBV7-2 CASGPLGPEQFF
TRBJ2-1 TRBV6-5 CASRGGLNSYNEQFF
TRBJ2-1 TRBV24-1 CATSDLGRRGPAGINEQFF
TRBJ2-3 TRBV29-1 CSGGAGEPTDTQYF
TRBJ2-1 TRBV29-1 CSVEDQKNSYNEQFF
TRBJ2-1 TRBV7-2 CATRPGDRYNEQFF
TRBJ2-3 TRBV28 CASIKLTRSQDTQYF
TRBJ2-5 TRBV7-9 CASSSSDRGPQETQYF
TRBJ2-7 TRBV7-9 CASSRSGPSSYEQYF
TRBJ2-7 TRBV19 CASSIYGGSSYEQYF
TRBJ1-2 TRBV5-1 CASSFTGTGDSLPYGYTF
TRBJ2-3 TRBV7-3 CASSGGGGTDTQYF
TRBJ2-1 TRBV21-1 CASSKMGTSGMIEQFF
TRBJ2-3 TRBV7-9 CASSLLLGEDTQYF
TRBJ2-7 TRBV29-1 CSVLTESYEQYF
TRBJ2-1 TRBV29-1 CSVDGQEYSYNEQFF
TRBJ1-2 TRBV19 CASTETDYGYTF
TRBJ2-7 TRBV6-6 CASSYEGSSYEQYF
TRBJ2-1 TRBV20-1 CSAIWGPYNEQFF
TRBJ2-2 TRBV11-2 CASSSAPANTGELFF
TRBJ2-1 TRBV29-1 CSVEGLGASYNEQFF
TRBJ2-1 TRBV19 CASSPTSGSGNEQFF
TRBJ2-1 TRBV4-1 CASSPLASGRERGVNEQFF
TRBJ2-1 TRBV6-2/TRBV6-3 CASSYTDPYNEQFF